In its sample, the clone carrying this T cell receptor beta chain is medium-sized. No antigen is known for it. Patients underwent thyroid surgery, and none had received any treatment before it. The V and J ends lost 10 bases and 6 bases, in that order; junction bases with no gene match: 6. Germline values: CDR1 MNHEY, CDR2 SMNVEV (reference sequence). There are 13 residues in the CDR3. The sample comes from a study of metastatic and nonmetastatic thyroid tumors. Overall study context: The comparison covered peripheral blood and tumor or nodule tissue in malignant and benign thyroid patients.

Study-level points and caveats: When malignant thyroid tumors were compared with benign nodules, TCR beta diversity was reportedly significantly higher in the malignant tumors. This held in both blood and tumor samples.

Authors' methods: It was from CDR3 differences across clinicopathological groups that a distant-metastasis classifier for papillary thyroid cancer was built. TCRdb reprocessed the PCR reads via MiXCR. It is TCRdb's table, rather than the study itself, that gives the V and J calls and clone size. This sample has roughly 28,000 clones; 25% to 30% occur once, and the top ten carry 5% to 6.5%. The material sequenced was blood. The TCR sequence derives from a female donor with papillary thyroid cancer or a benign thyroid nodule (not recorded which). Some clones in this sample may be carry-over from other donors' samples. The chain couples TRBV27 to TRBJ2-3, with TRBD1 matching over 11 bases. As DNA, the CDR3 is TGTGCCACCGGACAGGGGGCCGGCGATACGCAGTATTTT. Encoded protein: CATGQGAGDTQYF.